One and the same sample provided the 22 T cell receptor beta chains below, sequenced in a study of CD8 T cells in Susac syndrome. Random hexamers were used to reverse transcribe about 0.5 to 1 ug of RNA. A single record per CDR3 protein comes from TCRdb applying MiXCR to the immunoSEQ multiplex PCR reads. This sample carries approximately 200,000 distinct CDR3 sequences, more than 90% of them seen once, and the ten largest clones take 0.093%. The sequencing input was CD4+ T cells from PBMCs. Source of these receptors: a human donor with multiple sclerosis.

The J gene is TRBJ1-2, the V gene TRBV13; D is ambiguous. In germline, CDR1 is PRHDT, CDR2 FYEKMQ (reference sequence). V was shortened by 6 bases and J by 4 bases, with 9 bases between the two germline ends. The CDR3 covers 12 residues. CDR3 nucleotide sequence: TGTGCCAGCAGTCAAAGCGGCTATGGCTACACCTTC. Amino acids: CASSQSGYGYTF.

This chain connects TRBV30 to TRBJ2-7, with D perhaps assigned TRBD1 or TRBD2 (6 bases each). V was cut by 8 bases and J by 9 bases, with 20 bases left in between. The V gene's germline CDR1 is GTSNPN and CDR2 SVGIG (reference sequence). The CDR3 has 12 amino acids. The CDR3 DNA reads as TGTGCCCAGAGCCGGGGGCCTACCGCGCAGTACTTC. This sequence encodes CAQSRGPTAQYF.

The rearrangement joins TRBV15 to TRBJ1-5; TRBD1 might be the D (5 bases). Germline CDR1 and CDR2: LNHNV and YYDKDF (reference sequence). The CDR3 runs 12 residues. V lost 0 bases and J 10 bases, leaving 7 bases between the germline ends. The CDR3 DNA follows: TGTGCCACCAGCAGAGATTGGGGCCCCCAGCATTTT. It translates to CATSRDWGPQHF.

The rearrangement joins TRBV25-1 to TRBJ1-1; D ambiguous. The V gene lost 5 bases and the J gene lost 6 bases, with 7 bases spanning the gap. The CDR3 runs to 11 residues. Germline V gene data show CDR1 as MGHDK and CDR2 as SYGVNS. The chain's CDR3 is CASSQWSEAFF. CDR3 DNA: TGTGCCAGCAGTCAGTGGTCTGAAGCTTTCTTT.

V and J are TRBV7-3 and TRBJ2-7; D may be TRBD2 (6 bases). The V end was cut by 1 base, the J end by 2 bases, with 12 bases between. There are 15 residues in the CDR3. Germline V gives CDR1 SGHTA, CDR2 FQGTGA. The CDR3 coding sequence is TGTGCCAGCAGCTTAAGCGGGGTTAAGCCCTACGAGCAGTACTTC. It specifies CASSLSGVKPYEQYF.

The table lists this clonotype with a count of one. This chain uses TRBV7-9 with TRBJ1-4, with a tentative D call TRBD1 (6 bases). Germline loops: CDR1 SEHNR, CDR2 FQNEAQ (reference sequence). Trimming cost V 0 bases and J 7 bases, with 9 bases left between them. The CDR3 extends over 14 amino acids. DNA for the CDR3: TGTGCCAGCAGCTTAGCAGGGGGGAGTGAAAAACTGTTTTTT. Amino acids: CASSLAGGSEKLFF.

The J gene is TRBJ1-2, the V gene TRBV29-1, with 10 positions matching TRBD1. Looked up from germline, CDR1 is SQVTM and CDR2 is ANQGSEA. The CDR3 spans 11 residues. V shed 6 bases and J 7 bases; nucleotides not matched to a gene: 2. The CDR3 reads CSVRDRGGYTF. DNA for the CDR3: TGCAGCGTCCGGGACAGGGGTGGCTACACCTTC.

The J gene is TRBJ1-6, the V gene TRBV30; D is unclear. The CDR3 sequence is 14 residues long. V was cut by 3 bases and J by 9 bases, with 15 bases left in between. Germline V gives CDR1 GTSNPN, CDR2 SVGIG (reference sequence). The CDR3 DNA is TGTGCCTGGAGCCCCGGATTATCGACTTCACCCCTCCACTTT. Its translation is CAWSPGLSTSPLHF.

This sequence joins TRBV15 and TRBJ2-5, with D unresolved. The CDR3 is made up of 14 amino acids. Looked up from germline, CDR1 is LNHNV and CDR2 is YYDKDF (reference sequence). V gave up 2 bases and J gave up 5 bases, with 12 bases separating them. The CDR3 DNA is TGTGCCACCAGCAGACTTTCGGCCGGGGAGACCCAGTACTTC. Its translation is CATSRLSAGETQYF.

This chain connects TRBV30 to TRBJ2-7; D gene uncertain. Trimming shortened V by 0 bases and J by 6 bases, and 15 bases separated the two germline ends. This CDR3 is 14 amino acids long. The V gene's germline CDR1 is GTSNPN and CDR2 SVGIG (reference sequence). This CDR3 is CAWSVLLSIGEQYF. The CDR3 DNA follows: TGTGCCTGGAGTGTTCTGCTCTCTATAGGCGAGCAGTACTTC.

The V and J genes are TRBV3-1 and TRBJ2-5; D unresolved. The ends were cut back, 1 base at V and 1 base at J, with 10 bases in the middle. Per germline, CDR1 LGHDT and CDR2 YNNKEL (reference sequence). This CDR3 contains 15 residues. The CDR3 bases are TGTGCCAGCAGCCAAGTAGGATTGATCCAAGAGACCCAGTACTTC. As protein: CASSQVGLIQETQYF.

The chain links TRBV20-1 to TRBJ1-5; 10 bases line up with TRBD1. V shed 3 bases, J shed 4 bases, and the junction held 6 bases outside the gene matches. Germline V gives CDR1 DFQATT, CDR2 SNEGSKA (reference sequence). The CDR3 covers 15 residues. The CDR3 DNA sequence: TGCAGTGCTAGGCGAGGACAGGGGGGTAATCAGCCCCAGCATTTT. The encoded protein is CSARRGQGGNQPQHF.

The chain carries TRBV15 and TRBJ2-3, with D hard to call. The germline V and J ends were trimmed by 2 bases and 2 bases, with 2 bases remaining between them. Germline CDR1 LNHNV, CDR2 YYDKDF (reference sequence). The CDR3 sequence is 12 residues long. The CDR3: CATSRLTDTQYF. The CDR3 DNA is TGTGCCACCAGCAGACTCACAGATACGCAGTATTTT.

This sequence joins TRBV24-1 and TRBJ1-3; D call uncertain. Per the germline V gene, CDR1 is KGHDR and CDR2 is SFDVKD. The CDR3 loop spans 12 amino acids. V was cut by 9 bases and J by 4 bases, with 9 bases left in between. Here the CDR3 reads CATSTGGNTIYF. The CDR3 DNA is TGTGCCACCTCGACCGGAGGAAACACCATATATTTT.

The V and J genes are TRBV29-1 and TRBJ2-7, with a weak D call TRBD1 (6 bases). Deletions cut 7 bases from V and 5 bases from J, with 18 bases between. The germline V gene encodes CDR1 SQVTM and CDR2 ANQGSEA. The CDR3 consists of 13 residues. The DNA of the CDR3 is TGCAGCGGCTCGCCCGGCACAGGGAACGAGCAGTACTTC. Amino acids: CSGSPGTGNEQYF.

Only one count was recorded for this clonotype. The chain recombines TRBV11-2 with TRBJ2-1, with D perhaps matching TRBD2 (6 bases). The CDR3 length is 11 residues. V was pared by 5 bases and J by 13 bases, with 12 bases between. Germline CDR1 reads SGHAT; CDR2 reads FQNNGV. DNA of the CDR3: TGTGCCAGCAGCCAGACTAGTCATCAGTTCTTC. Protein sequence: CASSQTSHQFF. The full variable domain, rest sourced from reference TRBV11-2 and TRBJ2-1, is EAGVAQSPRYKIIEKRQSVAFWCNPISGHATLYWYQQILGQGPKLLIQFQNNGVVDDSQLPKDRFSAERLKGVDSTLKIQPAKLEDSAVYLCASSQTSHQFFGPGTRLTVL.

The V call is TRBV11-2, the J call TRBJ1-6, with 9 positions matching TRBD1. This CDR3 contains 14 residues. Germline values: CDR1 SGHAT, CDR2 FQNNGV. J lost 9 bases, V lost 1 base, and 1 base had no gene match. The CDR3 region is CASSLGTGASPLHF. Here the CDR3 DNA reads TGTGCCAGCAGCTTAGGGACAGGGGCTTCACCCCTCCACTTT.

V gene TRBV3-1 combines with J gene TRBJ1-6, with D maybe TRBD1 (5 bases). The CDR3 runs 14 residues. Germline-derived CDR1 and CDR2 are LGHDT and YNNKEL (reference sequence). V was pared by 5 bases and J by 6 bases, with 11 bases between. In DNA form, the CDR3 reads TGTGCCAGCAGCGACCGGGACGGTAATTCACCCCTCCACTTT. This translates into CASSDRDGNSPLHF.

For the CDR3, the DNA is TGCAGTGTAGGGGGGGACACTGACAATCAGCCCCAGCATTTT. Residues: CSVGGDTDNQPQHF. The chain joins TRBV20-1 to TRBJ1-5, with a weak D call TRBD1 (6 bases). V gave up 7 bases and J gave up 3 bases, with 16 bases separating them. Germline assignment: CDR1 DFQATT and CDR2 SNEGSKA (reference sequence). CDR3 length equals 14 residues.

The chain couples TRBV21-1 to TRBJ2-7; the DNA was not compared with TRBD2, the D call given in the table. TRBV21-1 is reported as a pseudogene. This CDR3 comprises 16 residues. This chain's CDR3 is CASSPSEAGPWDEQYF. The CDR3 DNA follows: TGTGCCAGCAGCCCATCCGAAGCGGGACCGTGGGACGAGCAGTACTTC.

This chain uses TRBV20-1 with TRBJ2-1; 8 bases match TRBD1. This CDR3 is built from 13 residues. Losses at the gene ends were 5 bases for V and 7 bases for J; bases not matched to a gene: 7. Germline values: CDR1 DFQATT, CDR2 SNEGSKA (reference sequence). CDR3 amino acids: CSASRGRANEQFF. The DNA for the CDR3 is TGCAGTGCTTCCAGGGGGCGGGCGAATGAGCAGTTCTTC.

The chain uses TRBV24-1 and TRBJ1-1; D ambiguous. CDR1 and CDR2 (germline): KGHDR, SFDVKD. V lost 8 bases and J lost 9, with 9 bases in between. The CDR3 totals 10 residues. The CDR3 sequence: CATTQGKAFF. The DNA for the CDR3 is TGTGCCACCACCCAAGGTAAAGCTTTCTTT.